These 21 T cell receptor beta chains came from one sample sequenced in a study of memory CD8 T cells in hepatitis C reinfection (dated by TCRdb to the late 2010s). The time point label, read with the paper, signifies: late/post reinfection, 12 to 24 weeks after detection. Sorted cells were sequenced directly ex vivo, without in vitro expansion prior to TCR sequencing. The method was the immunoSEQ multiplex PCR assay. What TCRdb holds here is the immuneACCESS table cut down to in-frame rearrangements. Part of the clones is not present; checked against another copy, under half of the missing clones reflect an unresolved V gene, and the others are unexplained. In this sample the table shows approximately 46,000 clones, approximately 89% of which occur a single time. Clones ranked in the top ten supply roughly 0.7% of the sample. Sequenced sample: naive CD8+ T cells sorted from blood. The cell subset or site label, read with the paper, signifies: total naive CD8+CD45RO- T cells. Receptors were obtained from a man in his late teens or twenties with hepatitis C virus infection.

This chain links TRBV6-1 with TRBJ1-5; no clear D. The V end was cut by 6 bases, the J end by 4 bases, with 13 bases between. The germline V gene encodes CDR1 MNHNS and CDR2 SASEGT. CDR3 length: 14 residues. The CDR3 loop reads CASSGGWENQPQHF. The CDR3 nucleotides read TGTGCCAGCAGCGGTGGGTGGGAGAATCAGCCCCAGCATTTT.

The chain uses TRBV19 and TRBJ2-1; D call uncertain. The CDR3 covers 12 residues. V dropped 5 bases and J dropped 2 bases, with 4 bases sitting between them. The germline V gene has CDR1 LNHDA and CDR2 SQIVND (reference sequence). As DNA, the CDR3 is TGTGCCAGTAGTCCTACCTACAATGAGCAGTTCTTC. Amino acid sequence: CASSPTYNEQFF. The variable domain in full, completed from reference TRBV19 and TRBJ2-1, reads DGGITQSPKYLFRKEGQNVTLSCEQNLNHDAMYWYRQDPGQGLRLIYYSQIVNDFQKGDIAEGYSVSREKKESFPLTVTSAQKNPTAFYLCASSPTYNEQFFGPGTRLTVL.

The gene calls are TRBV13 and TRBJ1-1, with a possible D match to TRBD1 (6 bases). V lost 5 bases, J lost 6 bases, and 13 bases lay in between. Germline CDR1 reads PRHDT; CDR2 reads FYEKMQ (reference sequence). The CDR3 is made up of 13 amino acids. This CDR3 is CASSTRTVPEAFF. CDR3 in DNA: TGTGCCAGCAGCACCCGGACAGTCCCTGAAGCTTTCTTT.

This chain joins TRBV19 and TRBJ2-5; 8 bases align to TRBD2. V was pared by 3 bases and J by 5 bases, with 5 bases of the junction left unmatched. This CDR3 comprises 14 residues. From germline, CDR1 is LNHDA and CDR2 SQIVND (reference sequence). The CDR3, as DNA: TGTGCCAGTAGTATCGGGGGGGGCATGGAGACCCAGTACTTC. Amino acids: CASSIGGGMETQYF.

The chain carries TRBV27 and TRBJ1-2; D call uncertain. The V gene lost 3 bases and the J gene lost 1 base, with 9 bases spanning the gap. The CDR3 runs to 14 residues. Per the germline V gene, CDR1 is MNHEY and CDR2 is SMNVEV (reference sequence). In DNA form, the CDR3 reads TGTGCCAGCAGTTTTCTAGGCGATAACTATGGCTACACCTTC. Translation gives CASSFLGDNYGYTF.

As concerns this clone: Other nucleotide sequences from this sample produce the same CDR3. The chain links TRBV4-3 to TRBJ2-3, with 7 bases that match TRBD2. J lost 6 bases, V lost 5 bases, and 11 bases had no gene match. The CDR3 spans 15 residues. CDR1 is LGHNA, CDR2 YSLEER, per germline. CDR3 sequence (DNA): TGCGCCAGCAGCACAGCAAGCGGGGCGGGGGATACGCAGTATTTT. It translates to CASSTASGAGDTQYF.

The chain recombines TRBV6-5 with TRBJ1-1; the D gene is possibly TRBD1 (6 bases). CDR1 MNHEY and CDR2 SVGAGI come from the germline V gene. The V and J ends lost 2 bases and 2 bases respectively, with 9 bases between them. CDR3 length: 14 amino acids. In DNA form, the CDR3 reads TGTGCCAGCAGTTACCAAGGGGGTAACACTGAAGCTTTCTTT. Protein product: CASSYQGGNTEAFF.

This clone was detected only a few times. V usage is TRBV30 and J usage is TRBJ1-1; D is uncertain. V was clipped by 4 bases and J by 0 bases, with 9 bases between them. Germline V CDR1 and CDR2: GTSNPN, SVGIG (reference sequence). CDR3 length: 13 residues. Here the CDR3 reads CAWKPGMNTEAFF. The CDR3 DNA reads TGTGCCTGGAAGCCCGGGATGAACACTGAAGCTTTCTTT.

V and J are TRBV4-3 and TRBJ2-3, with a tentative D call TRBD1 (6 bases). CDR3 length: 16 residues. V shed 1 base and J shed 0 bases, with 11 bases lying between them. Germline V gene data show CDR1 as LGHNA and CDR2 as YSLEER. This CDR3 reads CASSQGPDRSTDTQYF. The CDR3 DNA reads TGCGCCAGCAGCCAAGGCCCGGACAGAAGCACAGATACGCAGTATTTT.

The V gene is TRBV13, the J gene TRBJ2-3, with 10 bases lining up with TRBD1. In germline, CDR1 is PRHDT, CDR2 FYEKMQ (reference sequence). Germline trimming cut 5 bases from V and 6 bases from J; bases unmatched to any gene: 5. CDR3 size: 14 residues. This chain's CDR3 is CASSGTGVLDTQYF. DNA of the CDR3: TGTGCCAGCAGCGGGACAGGGGTCCTGGATACGCAGTATTTT. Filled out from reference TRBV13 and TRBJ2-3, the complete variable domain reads AAGVIQSPRHLIKEKRETATLKCYPIPRHDTVYWYQQGPGQDPQFLISFYEKMQSDKGSIPDRFSAQQFSDYHSELNMSSLELGDSALYFCASSGTGVLDTQYFGPGTRLTVL.

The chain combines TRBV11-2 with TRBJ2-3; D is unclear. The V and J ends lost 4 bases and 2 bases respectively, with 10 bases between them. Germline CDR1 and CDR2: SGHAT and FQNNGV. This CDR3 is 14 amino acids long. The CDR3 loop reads CASSSPWLTDTQYF. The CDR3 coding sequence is TGTGCCAGCAGCTCTCCCTGGCTCACAGATACGCAGTATTTT.

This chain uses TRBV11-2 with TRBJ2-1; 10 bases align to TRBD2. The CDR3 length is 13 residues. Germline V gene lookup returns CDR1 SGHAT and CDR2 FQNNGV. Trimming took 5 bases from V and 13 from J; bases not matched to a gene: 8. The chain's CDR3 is CASSPTGLAAQFF. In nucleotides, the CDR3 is TGTGCCAGCAGCCCTACCGGACTAGCGGCACAGTTCTTC.

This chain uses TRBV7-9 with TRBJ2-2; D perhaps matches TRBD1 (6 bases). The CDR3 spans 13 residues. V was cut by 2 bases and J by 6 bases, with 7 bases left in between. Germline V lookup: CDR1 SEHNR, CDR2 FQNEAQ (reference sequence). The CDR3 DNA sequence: TGTGCCAGCAGCTTAACAGGGTCCGGGGAGCTGTTTTTT. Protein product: CASSLTGSGELFF. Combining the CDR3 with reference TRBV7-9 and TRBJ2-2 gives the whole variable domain DTGVSQNPRHKITKRGQNVTFRCDPISEHNRLYWYRQTLGQGPEFLTYFQNEAQLEKSRLLSDRFSAERPKGSFSTLEIQRTEQGDSAMYLCASSLTGSGELFFGEGSRLTVL.

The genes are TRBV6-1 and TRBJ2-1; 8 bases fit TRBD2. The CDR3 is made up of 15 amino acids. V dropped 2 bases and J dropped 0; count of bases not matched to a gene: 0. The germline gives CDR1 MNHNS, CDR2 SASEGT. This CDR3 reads CASSELAGSYNEQFF. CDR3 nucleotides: TGTGCCAGCAGTGAACTAGCGGGCTCCTACAATGAGCAGTTCTTC.

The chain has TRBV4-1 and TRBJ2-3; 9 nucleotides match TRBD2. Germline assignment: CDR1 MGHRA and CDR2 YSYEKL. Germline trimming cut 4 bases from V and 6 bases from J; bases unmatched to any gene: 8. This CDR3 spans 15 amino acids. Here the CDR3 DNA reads TGCGCCAGCAGCCCAGGCGCGGGGGGGCGGGATACGCAGTATTTT. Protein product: CASSPGAGGRDTQYF.

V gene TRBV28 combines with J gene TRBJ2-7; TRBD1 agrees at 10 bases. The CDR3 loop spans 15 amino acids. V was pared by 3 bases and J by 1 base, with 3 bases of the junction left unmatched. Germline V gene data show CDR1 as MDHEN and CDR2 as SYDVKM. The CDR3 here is CASSLGTGASYEQYF. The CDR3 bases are TGTGCCAGCAGTTTGGGGACAGGGGCATCCTACGAGCAGTACTTC.

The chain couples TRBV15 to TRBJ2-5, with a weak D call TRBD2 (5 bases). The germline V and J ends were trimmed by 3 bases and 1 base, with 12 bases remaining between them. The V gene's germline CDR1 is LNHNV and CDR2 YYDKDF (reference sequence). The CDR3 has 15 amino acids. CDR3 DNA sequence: TGTGCCACCAGCAGCAGTGGCGGGCCCCAAGAGACCCAGTACTTC. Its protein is CATSSSGGPQETQYF.

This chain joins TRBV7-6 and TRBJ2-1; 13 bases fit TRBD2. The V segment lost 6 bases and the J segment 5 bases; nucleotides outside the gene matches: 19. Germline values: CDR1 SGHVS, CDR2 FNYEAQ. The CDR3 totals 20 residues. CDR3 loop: CASSFYGLAGVGELDNEQFF. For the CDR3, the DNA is TGTGCCAGCAGTTTCTACGGACTAGCGGGAGTTGGGGAGTTGGACAATGAGCAGTTCTTC. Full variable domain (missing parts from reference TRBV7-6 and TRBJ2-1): GAGVSQSPRYKVTKRGQDVALRCDPISGHVSLYWYRQALGQGPEFLTYFNYEAQQDKSGLPNDRFSAERPEGSISTLTIQRTEQRDSAMYRCASSFYGLAGVGELDNEQFFGPGTRLTVL.

The CDR3 loop reads CASSRLAGGRETQYF. CDR3 DNA sequence: TGTGCCAGCAGCCGACTAGCGGGAGGGAGAGAGACCCAGTACTTC. The V call is TRBV27, the J call TRBJ2-5, with TRBD2 matching 14 bases. V lost 6 bases, J lost 4 bases, and 4 bases stayed unmatched. CDR1 MNHEY and CDR2 SMNVEV come from the germline V gene (reference sequence). This CDR3 has 15 amino acids.

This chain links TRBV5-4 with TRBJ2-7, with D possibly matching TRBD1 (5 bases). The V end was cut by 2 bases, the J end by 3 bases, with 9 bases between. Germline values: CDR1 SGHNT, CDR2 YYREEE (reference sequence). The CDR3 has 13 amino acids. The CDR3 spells CASSFGQSYEQYF. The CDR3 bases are TGTGCCAGCAGCTTCGGACAAAGCTACGAGCAGTACTTC.

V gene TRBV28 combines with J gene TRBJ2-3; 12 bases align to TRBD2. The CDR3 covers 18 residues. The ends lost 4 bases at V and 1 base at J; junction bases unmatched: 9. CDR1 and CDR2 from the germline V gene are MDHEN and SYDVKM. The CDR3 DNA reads TGTGCCAGCAGTTACGTACTAGCGGGAGGACGGGGCACAGATACGCAGTATTTT. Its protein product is CASSYVLAGGRGTDTQYF.